The 32 T cell receptor beta chains listed next were all sequenced from one sample in a study of neurological immune-mediated disorders. TCRdb passed the 5' RACE reads through MiXCR, listing each CDR3 protein once. The repertoire consists of about 92,000 distinct CDR3 sequences, with roughly 3.5% occurring once and the leading ten covering about 3%. The sequenced material came from PBMCs. The source is a woman between 50 and 59 years old with multiple sclerosis.

This clonotype was recorded at least ten times. The gene calls are TRBV7-2 and TRBJ2-1, with TRBD2 identical over 10 bases. In germline, CDR1 is SGHTA, CDR2 FQGNSA. V dropped 5 bases and J dropped 3; count of bases not matched to a gene: 13. This CDR3 is built from 18 residues. CDR3 nucleotide sequence: TGTGCCAGCAGCCCTTACGCGTCGAGCGGGGGGGACTACAATGAGCAGTTCTTC. It is translated as CASSPYASSGGDYNEQFF. Complete variable domain (other parts from reference TRBV7-2 and TRBJ2-1): GAGVSQSPSNKVTEKGKDVELRCDPISGHTALYWYRQSLGQGLEFLIYFQGNSAPDKSGLPSDRFSAERTGGSVSTLTIQRTQQEDSAVYLCASSPYASSGGDYNEQFFGPGTRLTVL.

This clonotype was counted at least ten times. The chain links TRBV12-3 or TRBV12-4 to TRBJ2-7, with D maybe TRBD2 (6 bases). The CDR3 is 13 residues long. Trimming stripped 1 base from V and 3 bases from J, with 7 bases between. CDR3 bases: TGTGCCAGCAGTTTAGTGGGGGGCTACGAGCAGTACTTC. Translated, it gives CASSLVGGYEQYF.

Only a few counts were recorded for this clonotype. The chain carries TRBV18 and TRBJ2-7, with TRBD1 identical over 8 bases. This CDR3 contains 14 residues. Germline V gene lookup returns CDR1 KGHSH and CDR2 LQKENI. Trimming cost V 3 bases and J 3 bases; bases outside gene matches: 4. CDR3 residues: CASSPPGGNYEQYF. For the CDR3, the DNA is TGTGCCAGCTCACCGCCAGGGGGCAACTACGAGCAGTACTTC.

At least ten counts were recorded for this clonotype. The chain couples TRBV7-2 to TRBJ2-1; a weak D match, TRBD2 (7 bases). Looked up from germline, CDR1 is SGHTA and CDR2 is FQGNSA. The V gene lost 8 bases and the J gene lost 4 bases, with 18 bases spanning the gap. This CDR3 has 15 amino acids. The CDR3 here is CASHVAGDIYNEQFF. The CDR3 DNA reads as TGTGCCAGCCACGTCGCGGGGGACATTTACAATGAGCAGTTCTTC.

This clonotype has ten or more counts. V gene TRBV20-1 combines with J gene TRBJ2-7, with 7 nucleotides matching TRBD1. The CDR3 consists of 13 residues. Germline V CDR1 and CDR2: DFQATT, SNEGSKA (reference sequence). The V segment lost 0 bases and the J segment 4 bases; nucleotides outside the gene matches: 3. The CDR3: CSARDLQGYEQYF. Written as DNA, the CDR3 is TGCAGTGCTAGAGACCTACAGGGGTACGAGCAGTACTTC.

This clonotype was seen ten or more times. V is TRBV7-6 and J is TRBJ2-1, with D uncertain. The CDR3 spans 14 residues. From germline, CDR1 is SGHVS and CDR2 FNYEAQ. V lost 2 bases and J lost 8, with 13 bases in between. CDR3 DNA sequence: TGTGCCAGCAGCTTAAACAGAGATCCCGATGAGCAGTTCTTC. Its protein is CASSLNRDPDEQFF. Combining the CDR3 with reference TRBV7-6 and TRBJ2-1 gives the whole variable domain GAGVSQSPRYKVTKRGQDVALRCDPISGHVSLYWYRQALGQGPEFLTYFNYEAQQDKSGLPNDRFSAERPEGSISTLTIQRTEQRDSAMYRCASSLNRDPDEQFFGPGTRLTVL.

This clonotype was observed at least ten times. The J gene is TRBJ1-2, the V gene TRBV29-1; maybe TRBD1 (5 bases). The CDR3 runs to 11 residues. Germline assignment: CDR1 SQVTM and CDR2 ANQGSEA. V dropped 7 bases and J dropped 8 bases, with 14 bases sitting between them. Written as DNA, the CDR3 is TGCAGCGGAGGGGACGGCCGGGGCTACACCTTC. Its protein product is CSGGDGRGYTF.

Regarding this clonotype: This clone may be a read error of a much larger clone one base away. This chain connects TRBV6-2 or TRBV6-3 to TRBJ1-5; D is unclear. CDR1 and CDR2 (germline): MNHEY, SVGEGT. CDR3 size: 13 residues. V dropped 6 bases and J dropped 12 bases, with 18 bases sitting between them. DNA of the CDR3: TGTGCCAGCAGCGCCAGACAAAGGCATCACCAGCATTTT. The encoded protein is CASSARQRHHQHF.

The table lists this clonotype with many counts. The DNA of the CDR3 is TGCGCCAGCAGCCAAGGAAATCGGGGGGAGACCCAGTACTTC. As protein: CASSQGNRGETQYF. The chain uses TRBV4-3 and TRBJ2-5, with a tentative D call TRBD2 (6 bases). The V end lost 1 base, the J end lost 5 bases, and 11 bases lay between the germline ends. The CDR3 is 14 residues long. The germline V gene encodes CDR1 LGHNA and CDR2 YSLEER.

Ten or more counts support this clonotype. This rearrangement joins TRBV20-1 to TRBJ2-1; either TRBD1 or TRBD2 may fit D (5 bases each). The CDR3 consists of 12 residues. The V end was cut by 5 bases, the J end by 0 bases, with 5 bases between. CDR1 is DFQATT and CDR2 is SNEGSKA in the germline V gene (reference sequence). CDR3 bases: TGCAGTGCTGGGGGCTCCTACAATGAGCAGTTCTTC. Protein product: CSAGGSYNEQFF.

In this sample, this clonotype turned up many times. The chain joins TRBV12-3 or TRBV12-4 to TRBJ2-5, with 11 bases that match TRBD1. CDR3 size: 18 residues. With 7 bases clipped from V and 7 bases from J, the junction kept 20 bases outside the gene matches. CDR3 amino acids: CASTLPDRGPTPPGTQYF. The CDR3, as DNA: TGTGCCAGCACCCTGCCGGACAGGGGGCCAACCCCCCCCGGGACCCAGTACTTC.

This clonotype was observed many times. J is TRBJ1-2 and V is TRBV5-5; D unresolved. The CDR3 has 12 residues. Germline CDR1 SGHKS, CDR2 YYEKEE (reference sequence). Trimming pared 4 bases from V and 3 bases from J, leaving 7 bases between. CDR3: CASSRVDYGYTF. The CDR3 DNA reads TGTGCCAGCAGCCGGGTCGACTATGGCTACACCTTC.

In this sample, this clonotype turned up many times. The rearrangement uses TRBV28 and TRBJ2-7, with TRBD1 matching over 9 bases. This CDR3 comprises 17 residues. After removal of 6 bases from V and 4 bases from J, the junction contained 16 bases not matched to a gene. Germline V lookup: CDR1 MDHEN, CDR2 SYDVKM. The CDR3 DNA follows: TGTGCCAGCAGCCCAGGGACAGGGAAATACCCCTTGTACGAGCAGTACTTC. Protein product: CASSPGTGKYPLYEQYF.

This clonotype was counted at least ten times. The chain recombines TRBV2 with TRBJ1-1, with D possibly being TRBD1 (5 bases). Trimming left V 8 bases short and J 6 bases short, with 22 bases between. Germline CDR1 is SNHLY and CDR2 is FYNNEI. The CDR3 runs to 15 residues. This CDR3 is CASGRETSRFAEAFF. The CDR3 DNA follows: TGTGCCAGCGGCAGGGAGACTTCGAGATTTGCTGAAGCTTTCTTT.

This clonotype was recorded many times. This chain joins TRBV20-1 and TRBJ2-3, with D unresolved. This CDR3 has 12 amino acids. CDR1 is DFQATT and CDR2 is SNEGSKA in the germline V gene (reference sequence). The V and J ends lost 3 bases and 6 bases respectively, with 10 bases between them. CDR3 bases: TGCAGTGCTAGTTCCCCGGCCGATACGCAGTATTTT. Protein sequence: CSASSPADTQYF.

This clonotype was seen many times. V gene TRBV5-5 combines with J gene TRBJ2-7, with 8 bases that match TRBD1. The CDR3 is 15 residues long. Trimming took 4 bases from V and 0 from J; bases not matched to a gene: 6. CDR1 SGHKS and CDR2 YYEKEE come from the germline V gene (reference sequence). CDR3 coding DNA: TGTGCCAGCAGCGCCCAGGACAGGGCCTCCTACGAGCAGTACTTC. Residues: CASSAQDRASYEQYF.

This clonotype was recorded at least ten times. The V call is TRBV14, the J call TRBJ2-5; no clear D gene. The length of the CDR3 is 14 residues. CDR1 and CDR2 (germline): SGHDN, FVKESK. Deletions cut 7 bases from V and 1 base from J, with 13 bases between. The CDR3 DNA reads as TGTGCCAGCACAAAGGGTAGTGGCCAAGAGACCCAGTACTTC. This encodes CASTKGSGQETQYF.

This clonotype was seen a single time. This chain connects TRBV5-4 to TRBJ2-3; unclear D gene. Per germline, CDR1 SGHNT and CDR2 YYREEE (reference sequence). Trimming removed 0 bases at V and 7 bases at J, with 3 bases between. The CDR3 loop spans 11 amino acids. The CDR3 sequence: CASSLDNTQYF. Here the CDR3 DNA reads TGTGCCAGCAGCTTGGATAATACGCAGTATTTT.

This clonotype has a count of ten or more. This CDR3 is CASSGGRSGEQYF. CDR3 nucleotide sequence: TGTGCCAGCAGCGGAGGGAGGTCTGGCGAGCAGTACTTC. V and J are TRBV7-9 and TRBJ2-7; a weak D match, TRBD2 (6 bases). The germline V and J ends were trimmed by 5 bases and 6 bases, with 14 bases remaining between them. This CDR3 has 13 residues. Germline V gene data show CDR1 as SEHNR and CDR2 as FQNEAQ (reference sequence).

This clonotype showed up many times. CDR3: CASSKRAVTYTPITDTQYF. The DNA of the CDR3 is TGTGCCAGCAGCAAGAGGGCAGTAACTTATACCCCGATCACAGATACGCAGTATTTT. The chain couples TRBV7-2 to TRBJ2-3, with a weak D call TRBD2 (5 bases). Trimming took off 5 bases at V and 2 bases at J, with 26 bases between the two ends. Germline V gene lookup returns CDR1 SGHTA and CDR2 FQGNSA. CDR3 length equals 19 residues.

This clonotype was observed many times. V usage is TRBV29-1 and J usage is TRBJ1-4, with D perhaps TRBD1 (5 bases). Germline CDR1 and CDR2: SQVTM and ANQGSEA. V was shortened by 4 bases and J by 8 bases, with 17 bases between the two germline ends. This CDR3 is built from 14 residues. The CDR3 coding sequence is TGCAGCGTTGTTCTGTGGGGCCTGGGGGAAAAACTGTTTTTT. Its translation: CSVVLWGLGEKLFF.

This clonotype occurred many times. The CDR3 reads CASSLGQGNNSPLHF. In DNA form, the CDR3 reads TGCGCCAGCAGCTTGGGACAGGGAAATAATTCACCCCTCCACTTT. The rearrangement joins TRBV5-1 to TRBJ1-6; TRBD1 agrees at 7 bases. V lost 0 bases to trimming and J lost 5 bases; unmatched junction nucleotides: 2. Germline loops: CDR1 SGHRS, CDR2 YFSETQ. The CDR3 has 15 amino acids.

There are many counts of this clonotype. The V and J genes are TRBV3-2 and TRBJ2-5. TRBV3-2 is deemed a pseudogene. The CDR3 extends over 11 amino acids. CDR3 in amino acids: CASGAFKTQYF. CDR3 coding DNA: TGTGCCAGCGGAGCGTTTAAGACCCAGTACTTC.

This clonotype was seen repeatedly, ten times or more. The chain combines TRBV20-1 with TRBJ2-5; 12 positions agree with TRBD2. The V gene's germline CDR1 is DFQATT and CDR2 SNEGSKA (reference sequence). The CDR3 is made up of 13 amino acids. Germline trimming cut 8 bases from V and 3 bases from J; bases unmatched to any gene: 4. CDR3 DNA: TGCAGTCCGCGGACTAGCGGGGAAGAGACCCAGTACTTC. As protein: CSPRTSGEETQYF.

The chain carries TRBV12-3 or TRBV12-4 and TRBJ2-2, with D unclear. Trimming shortened V by 5 bases and J by 9 bases, and 7 bases separated the two germline ends. This CDR3 has 11 amino acids. CDR3 sequence reads: CASSLTRELFF. The DNA of the CDR3 is TGTGCCAGCAGTCTGACCCGGGAGCTGTTTTTT.

This clonotype was counted at least ten times. The genes are TRBV5-1 and TRBJ2-3; 11 bases are shared with TRBD1. With 3 bases clipped from V and 7 bases from J, the junction kept 7 bases outside the gene matches. Germline values: CDR1 SGHRS, CDR2 YFSETQ. There are 15 residues in the CDR3. The CDR3 DNA is TGCGCCAGCAGCTCGGACAGGGGGCGGTTATATACGCAGTATTTT. Protein sequence: CASSSDRGRLYTQYF.

Many counts were recorded for this clonotype. V gene TRBV20-1 combines with J gene TRBJ1-2; D is unclear. The germline CDR1 and CDR2 sequences are DFQATT and SNEGSKA (reference sequence). There are 13 residues in the CDR3. V lost 1 base and J lost 8, with 14 bases in between. This CDR3 reads CSARVGQASGYTF. In DNA form, the CDR3 reads TGCAGTGCTAGAGTTGGGCAGGCCTCAGGCTACACCTTC.

This clonotype was recorded at least ten times. The chain carries TRBV5-5 and TRBJ1-2, with 7 bases fitting TRBD1. V was clipped by 5 bases and J by 8 bases; unmatched bases: 6. Germline CDR1 SGHKS, CDR2 YYEKEE (reference sequence). The CDR3 is 12 amino acids. The CDR3 region has the DNA TGTGCCAGCAGTGCGGACAGGTCCGGCTACACCTTC. Its protein product is CASSADRSGYTF. Combining the CDR3 with reference TRBV5-5 and TRBJ1-2 gives the whole variable domain DAGVTQSPTHLIKTRGQQVTLRCSPISGHKSVSWYQQVLGQGPQFIFQYYEKEERGRGNFPDRFSARQFPNYSSELNVNALLLGDSALYLCASSADRSGYTFGSGTRLTVV.

This clonotype was counted at least ten times. The chain is built from TRBV10-3 and TRBJ1-1; D unresolved. CDR3 length: 12 residues. Germline loops: CDR1 ENHRY, CDR2 SYGVKD. Trimming removed 6 bases at V and 1 base at J, with 6 bases between. The CDR3 reads CAISPGNTEAFF. In DNA form, the CDR3 reads TGTGCCATCAGCCCGGGGAACACTGAAGCTTTCTTT.

This clonotype was detected ten times or more. The V gene is TRBV4-2, the J gene TRBJ1-4; 9 bases line up with TRBD1. CDR3 length: 19 amino acids. With 2 bases clipped from V and 0 bases from J, the junction kept 10 bases outside the gene matches. Germline V CDR1 and CDR2: LGHNA, YNFKEQ. Here the CDR3 DNA reads TGTGCCAGCAGCCAAAAAGGGGGGACAGGGCCTTCAACTAATGAAAAACTGTTTTTT. This gives the protein CASSQKGGTGPSTNEKLFF.

At least ten counts were recorded for this clonotype. The V call is TRBV4-3, the J call TRBJ1-2; D unresolved. The germline V gene has CDR1 LGHNA and CDR2 YSLEER. Trimming left V 0 bases short and J 9 bases short, with 17 bases between. The CDR3 is 15 residues long. CDR3 nucleotide sequence: TGCGCCAGCAGCCAAGACGGCAGGTCGAATAGTCGCTACACCTTC. Translated, it gives CASSQDGRSNSRYTF.

This clonotype was counted between two and nine times. V usage is TRBV20-1 and J usage is TRBJ2-2; D call uncertain. Germline CDR1 is DFQATT and CDR2 is SNEGSKA (reference sequence). The germline V and J ends were trimmed by 6 bases and 1 base, with 9 bases remaining between them. The CDR3 sequence is 13 residues long. CDR3 nucleotide sequence: TGCAGTGCGACGGCCCTGAACACCGGGGAGCTGTTTTTT. This encodes CSATALNTGELFF.